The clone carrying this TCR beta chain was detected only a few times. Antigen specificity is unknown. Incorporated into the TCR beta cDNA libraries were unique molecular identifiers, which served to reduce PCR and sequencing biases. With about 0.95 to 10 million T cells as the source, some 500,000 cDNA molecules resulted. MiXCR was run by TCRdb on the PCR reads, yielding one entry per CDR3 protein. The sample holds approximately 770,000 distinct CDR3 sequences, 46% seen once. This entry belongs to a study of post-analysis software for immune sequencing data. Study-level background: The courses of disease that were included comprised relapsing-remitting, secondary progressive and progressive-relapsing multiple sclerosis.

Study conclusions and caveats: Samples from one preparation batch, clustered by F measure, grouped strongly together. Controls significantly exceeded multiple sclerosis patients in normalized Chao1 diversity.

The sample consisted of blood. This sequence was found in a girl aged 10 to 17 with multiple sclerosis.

The CDR3 reads CASSPLAVSTDTQYF. DNA for the CDR3: TGTGCCAGCTCACCCCTGGCCGTTAGCACAGATACGCAGTATTTT. V and J are TRBV18 and TRBJ2-3; D not certain. The CDR3 length is 15 residues. CDR1 KGHSH and CDR2 LQKENI come from the germline V gene. Trimming took 3 bases from V and 0 from J, leaving 10 bases between them.